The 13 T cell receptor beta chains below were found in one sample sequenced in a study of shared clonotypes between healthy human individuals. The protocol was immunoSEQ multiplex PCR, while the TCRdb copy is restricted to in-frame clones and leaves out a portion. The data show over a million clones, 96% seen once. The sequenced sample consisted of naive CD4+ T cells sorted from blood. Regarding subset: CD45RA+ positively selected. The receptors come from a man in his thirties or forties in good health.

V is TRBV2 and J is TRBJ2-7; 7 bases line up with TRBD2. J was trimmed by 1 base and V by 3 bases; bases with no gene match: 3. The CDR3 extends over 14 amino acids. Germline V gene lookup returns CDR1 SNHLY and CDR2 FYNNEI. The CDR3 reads CASSEGRGSYEQYF. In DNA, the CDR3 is TGTGCCAGCAGTGAGGGGCGGGGGTCCTACGAGCAGTACTTC.

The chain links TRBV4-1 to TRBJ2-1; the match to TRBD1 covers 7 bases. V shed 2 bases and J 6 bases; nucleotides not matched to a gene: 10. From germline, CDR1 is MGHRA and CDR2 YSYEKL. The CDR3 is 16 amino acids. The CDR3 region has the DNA TGCGCCAGCAGCCAACTACAGGGGCCGACGGTCAATGAGCAGTTCTTC. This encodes CASSQLQGPTVNEQFF.

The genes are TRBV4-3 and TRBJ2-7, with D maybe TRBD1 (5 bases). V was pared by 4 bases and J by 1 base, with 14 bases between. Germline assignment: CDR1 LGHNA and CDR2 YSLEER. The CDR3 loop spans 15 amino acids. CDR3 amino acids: CASSPGPFRSYEQYF. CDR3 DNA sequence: TGCGCCAGCAGCCCAGGGCCTTTTAGATCCTACGAGCAGTACTTC.

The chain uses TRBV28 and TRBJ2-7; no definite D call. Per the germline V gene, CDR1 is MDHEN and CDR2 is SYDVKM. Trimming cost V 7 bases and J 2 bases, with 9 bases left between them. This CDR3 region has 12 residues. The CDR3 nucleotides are TGTGCCAGCACCCCCGGCCCCTACGAGCAGTACTTC. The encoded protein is CASTPGPYEQYF.

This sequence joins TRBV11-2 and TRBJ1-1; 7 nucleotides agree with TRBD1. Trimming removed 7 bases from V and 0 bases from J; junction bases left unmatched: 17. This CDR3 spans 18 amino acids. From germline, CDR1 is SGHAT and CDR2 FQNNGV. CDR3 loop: CASTPSRDSRFMNTEAFF. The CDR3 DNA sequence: TGTGCCAGCACACCATCCCGGGACAGCCGCTTTATGAACACTGAAGCTTTCTTT.

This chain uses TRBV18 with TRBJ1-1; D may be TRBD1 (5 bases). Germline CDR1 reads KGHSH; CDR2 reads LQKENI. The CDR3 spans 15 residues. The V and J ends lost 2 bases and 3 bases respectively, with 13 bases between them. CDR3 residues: CASSPYWGSDTEAFF. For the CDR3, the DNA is TGTGCCAGCTCACCATACTGGGGGTCGGACACTGAAGCTTTCTTT.

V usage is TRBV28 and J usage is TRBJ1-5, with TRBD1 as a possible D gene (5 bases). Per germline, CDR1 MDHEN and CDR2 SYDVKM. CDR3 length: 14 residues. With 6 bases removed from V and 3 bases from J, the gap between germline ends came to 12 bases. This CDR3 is CASRRDSSNQPQHF. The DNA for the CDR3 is TGTGCCAGCAGACGAGACAGTTCCAATCAGCCCCAGCATTTT.

The CDR3 DNA sequence: TGTGCCAGCTCAAGAATAGCGGGAGCCTCCTACAATGAGCAGTTCTTC. The encoded protein is CASSRIAGASYNEQFF. The chain has TRBV18 and TRBJ2-1; TRBD2 aligns across 9 bases. This CDR3 has 16 amino acids. V lost 5 bases and J lost 0; bases outside the gene matches: 5. From germline, CDR1 is KGHSH and CDR2 LQKENI.

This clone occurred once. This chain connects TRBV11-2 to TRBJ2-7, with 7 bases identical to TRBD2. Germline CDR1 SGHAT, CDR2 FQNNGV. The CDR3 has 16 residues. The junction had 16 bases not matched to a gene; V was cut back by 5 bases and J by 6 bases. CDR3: CASSHKRTSSYREQYF. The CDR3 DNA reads TGTGCCAGCAGCCATAAAAGGACTAGTAGTTACCGCGAGCAGTACTTC. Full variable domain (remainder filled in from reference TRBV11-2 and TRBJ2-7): EAGVAQSPRYKIIEKRQSVAFWCNPISGHATLYWYQQILGQGPKLLIQFQNNGVVDDSQLPKDRFSAERLKGVDSTLKIQPAKLEDSAVYLCASSHKRTSSYREQYFGPGTRLTVT.

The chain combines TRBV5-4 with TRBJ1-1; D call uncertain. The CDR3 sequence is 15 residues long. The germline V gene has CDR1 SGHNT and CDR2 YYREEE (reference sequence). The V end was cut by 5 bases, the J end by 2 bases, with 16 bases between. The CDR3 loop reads CASRTLLNPNTEAFF. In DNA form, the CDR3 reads TGTGCCAGCAGAACCCTACTTAACCCCAACACTGAAGCTTTCTTT.

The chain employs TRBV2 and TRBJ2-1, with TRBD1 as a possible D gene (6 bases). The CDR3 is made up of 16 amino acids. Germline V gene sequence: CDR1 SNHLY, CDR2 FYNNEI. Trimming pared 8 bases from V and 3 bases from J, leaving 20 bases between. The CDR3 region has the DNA TGTGCCAGCGGATTACATGCCGGGACATACTACAATGAGCAGTTCTTC. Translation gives CASGLHAGTYYNEQFF.

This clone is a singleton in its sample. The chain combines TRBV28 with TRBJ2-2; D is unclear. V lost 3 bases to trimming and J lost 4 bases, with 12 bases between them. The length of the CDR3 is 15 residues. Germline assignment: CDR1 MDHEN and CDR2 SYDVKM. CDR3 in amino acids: CASSLAVLVTGELFF. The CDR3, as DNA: TGTGCCAGCAGTTTGGCCGTTTTAGTCACCGGGGAGCTGTTTTTT.

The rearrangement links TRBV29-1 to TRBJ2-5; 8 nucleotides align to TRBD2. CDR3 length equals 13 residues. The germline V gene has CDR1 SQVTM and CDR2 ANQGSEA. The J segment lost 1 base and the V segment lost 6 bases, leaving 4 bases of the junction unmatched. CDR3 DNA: TGCAGCGTGGACGGGAGGGGCCAAGAGACCCAGTACTTC. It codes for CSVDGRGQETQYF.